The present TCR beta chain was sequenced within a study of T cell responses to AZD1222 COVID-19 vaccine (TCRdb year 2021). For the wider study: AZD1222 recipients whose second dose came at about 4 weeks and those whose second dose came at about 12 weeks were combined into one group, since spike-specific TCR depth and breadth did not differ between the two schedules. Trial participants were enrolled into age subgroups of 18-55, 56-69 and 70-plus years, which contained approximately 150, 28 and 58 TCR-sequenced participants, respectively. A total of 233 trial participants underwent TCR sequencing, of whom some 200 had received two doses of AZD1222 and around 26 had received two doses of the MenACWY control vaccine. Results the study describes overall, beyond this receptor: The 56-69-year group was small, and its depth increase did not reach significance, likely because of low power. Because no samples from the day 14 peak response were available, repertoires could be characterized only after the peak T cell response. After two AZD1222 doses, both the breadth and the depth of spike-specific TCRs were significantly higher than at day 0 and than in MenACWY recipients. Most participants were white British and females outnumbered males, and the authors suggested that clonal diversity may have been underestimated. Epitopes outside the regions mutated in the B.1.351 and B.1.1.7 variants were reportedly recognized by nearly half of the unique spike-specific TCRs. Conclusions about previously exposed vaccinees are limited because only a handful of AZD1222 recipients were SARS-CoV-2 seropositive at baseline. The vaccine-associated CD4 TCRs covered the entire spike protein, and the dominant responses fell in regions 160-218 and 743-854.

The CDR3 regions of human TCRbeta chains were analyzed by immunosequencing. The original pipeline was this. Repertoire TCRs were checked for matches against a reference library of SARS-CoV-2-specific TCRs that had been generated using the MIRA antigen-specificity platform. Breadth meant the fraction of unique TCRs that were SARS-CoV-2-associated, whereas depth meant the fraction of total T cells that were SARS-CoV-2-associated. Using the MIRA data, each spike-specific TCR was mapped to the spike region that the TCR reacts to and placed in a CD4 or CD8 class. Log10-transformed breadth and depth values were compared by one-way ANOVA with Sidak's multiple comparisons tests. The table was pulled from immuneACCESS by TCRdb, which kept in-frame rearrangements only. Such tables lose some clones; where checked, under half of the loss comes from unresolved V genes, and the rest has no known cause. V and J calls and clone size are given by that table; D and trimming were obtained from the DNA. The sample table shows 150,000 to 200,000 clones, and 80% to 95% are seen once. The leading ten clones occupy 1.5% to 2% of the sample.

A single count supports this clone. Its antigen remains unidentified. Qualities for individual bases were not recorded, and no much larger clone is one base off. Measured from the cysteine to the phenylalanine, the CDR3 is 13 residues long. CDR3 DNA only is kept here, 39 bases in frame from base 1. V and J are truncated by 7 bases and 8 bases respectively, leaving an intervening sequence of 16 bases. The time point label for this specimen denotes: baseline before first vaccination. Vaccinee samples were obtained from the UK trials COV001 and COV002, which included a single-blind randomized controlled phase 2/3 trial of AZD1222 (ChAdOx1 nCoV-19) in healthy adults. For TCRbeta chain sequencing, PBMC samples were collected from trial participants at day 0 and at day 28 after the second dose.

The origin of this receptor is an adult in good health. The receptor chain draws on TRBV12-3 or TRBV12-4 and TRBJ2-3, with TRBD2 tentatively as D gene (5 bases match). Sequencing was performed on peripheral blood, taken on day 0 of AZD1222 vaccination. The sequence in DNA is TGTGCCAGCACTTCCCAACTAGTGAGTACGCAGTATTTT. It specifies CASTSQLVSTQYF.